Listed below are T cell receptor beta chains from one sample, sequenced in a study of metastatic and nonmetastatic thyroid tumors. Using MiXCR, TCRdb reanalyzed the PCR reads. The sample lists roughly 93,000 clones, roughly an eighth occurring once. Sequenced: blood. Receptor source: a female donor with papillary thyroid cancer or a benign thyroid nodule (not recorded which). Some clones in this sample may be carry-over from other donors' samples. Both conserved end residues are part of each CDR3. The D gene is left open where the match is weak. Not every row has a clone size; where given, it reads once, few, many or a size class.

size: many
V: TRBV3-1
J: TRBJ2-1
D: TRBD2
DNA: TGTGCCAGCAGTCTAGCGGGAGGAAGCAATGAGCAGTTCTTC
CDR3: CASSLAGGSNEQFF

size: many
V: TRBV6-4
J: TRBJ1-5
D: -
DNA: TGTGCCAGCAGTGACGGGTTGGAAGGCAATCAGCCCCAGCATTTT
CDR3: CASSDGLEGNQPQHF

size: many
V: TRBV28
J: TRBJ1-2
D: -
DNA: TGTGCCAGCAGTTTAGAGGACTTCTGGGGCTACACCTTC
CDR3: CASSLEDFWGYTF

size: many
V: TRBV7-8
J: TRBJ1-3
D: -
DNA: TGTGCCAGTAGCTTAGAGCCGCCAGGGCCTGCAAACACCATATATTTT
CDR3: CASSLEPPGPANTIYF

size: few
V: TRBV29-1
J: TRBJ2-1
D: -
DNA: TGCAGCGTTGCTCAAAACAATGAGCAGTTCTTC
CDR3: CSVAQNNEQFF

size: -
V: TRBV5-1
J: TRBJ2-5
D: -
DNA: TGCGCCAGCAGGACGGGAGAAGGGACAGAGACCCAGTACTTC
CDR3: CASRTGEGTETQYF

size: many
V: TRBV29-1
J: TRBJ2-7
D: -
DNA: TGCAGCGTTGCCCCACAGGGTGTTTCCTACGAGCAGTACTTC
CDR3: CSVAPQGVSYEQYF

size: many
V: TRBV6-5
J: TRBJ2-1
D: -
DNA: TGTGCCAGCAGTTATGAGATAGCGTCCTCCTACAATGAGCAGTTCTTC
CDR3: CASSYEIASSYNEQFF

size: many
V: TRBV15
J: TRBJ2-7
D: TRBD2
DNA: TGTGCCACCTCCGTCGAGACTAGCGCGTACCCCTACGAGCAGTACTTC
CDR3: CATSVETSAYPYEQYF

size: -
V: TRBV4-3
J: TRBJ1-2
D: -
DNA: TGCGCCAGCAGCCAAGATTATGGCCAGGGCGATGGCTACATCTTC
CDR3: CASSQDYGQGDGYIF

size: many
V: TRBV19
J: TRBJ1-1
D: -
DNA: TGTGCCAGTAGGGACAGTCGAACGGGAAACACTGAAGCTTTCTTT
CDR3: CASRDSRTGNTEAFF

size: -
V: TRBV30
J: TRBJ1-6
D: -
DNA: TGTGCCTTCGCGCAGGGTCACAATTCACCCCTCCACTTT
CDR3: CAFAQGHNSPLHF

size: many
V: TRBV7-9
J: TRBJ2-2
D: -
DNA: TGTGCCAGCAGCTTCGCAGAGGGTACCGGGGAGCTGTTTTTT
CDR3: CASSFAEGTGELFF

size: -
V: TRBV6-1
J: TRBJ1-2
D: -
DNA: TGTGCCAGCAGTGAAGTGGGTTGGACAGATGGCTACACCTTC
CDR3: CASSEVGWTDGYTF

size: -
V: TRBV11-2
J: TRBJ1-2
D: TRBD1
DNA: TGTGCCAGCAGCTTTCCGAAGGGGGCAAGGGGCTACACCTTC
CDR3: CASSFPKGARGYTF

size: -
V: TRBV20-1
J: TRBJ2-1
D: -
DNA: TGCAGTGCCCTAGGCTTGGCTAGCCACAGCTCCTACAATGAGCAGTTCTTC
CDR3: CSALGLASHSSYNEQFF

size: many
V: TRBV2
J: TRBJ1-6
D: -
DNA: TGTGCCAGCAGTGGGTATACTGACAGGCATAATTCACCCCTCCACTTT
CDR3: CASSGYTDRHNSPLHF